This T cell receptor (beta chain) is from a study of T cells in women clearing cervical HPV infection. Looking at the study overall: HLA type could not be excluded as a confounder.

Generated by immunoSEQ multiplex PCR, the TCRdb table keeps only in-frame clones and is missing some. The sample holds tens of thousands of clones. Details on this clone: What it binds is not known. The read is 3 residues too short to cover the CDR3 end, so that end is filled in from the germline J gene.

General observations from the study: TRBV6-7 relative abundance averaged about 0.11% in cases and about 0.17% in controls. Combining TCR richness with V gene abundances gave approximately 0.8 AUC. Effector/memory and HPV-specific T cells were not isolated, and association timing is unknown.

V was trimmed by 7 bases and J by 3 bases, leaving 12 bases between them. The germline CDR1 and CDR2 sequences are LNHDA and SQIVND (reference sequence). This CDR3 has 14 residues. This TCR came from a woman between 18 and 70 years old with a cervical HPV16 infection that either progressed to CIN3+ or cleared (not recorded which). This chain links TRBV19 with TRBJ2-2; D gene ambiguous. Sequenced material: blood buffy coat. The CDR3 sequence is CASKKGPDTGELFF. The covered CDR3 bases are TGTGCCAGTAAGAAGGGTCCGGACACCGGGGAG. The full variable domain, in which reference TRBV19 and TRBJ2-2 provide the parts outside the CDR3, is DGGITQSPKYLFRKEGQNVTLSCEQNLNHDAMYWYRQDPGQGLRLIYYSQIVNDFQKGDIAEGYSVSREKKESFPLTVTSAQKNPTAFYLCASKKGPDTGELFFGEGSRLTVL.